The 25 T cell receptor beta chains listed next were all sequenced from one sample in a study of response to subunit inactivated influenza vaccine. TCRdb processed the RT-PCR reads anew with MiXCR; each CDR3 protein has one entry. The table shows about 500,000 distinct CDR3 sequences, with 10% to 15% occurring only once. Sequencing was performed on PBMCs from blood, taken about 6 weeks after vaccination. These receptor sequences come from a man aged 45-60 years who received an inactivated influenza vaccine.

This clonotype was seen a single time. The genes are TRBV11-2 and TRBJ2-1, with unresolved D. The CDR3 loop spans 16 amino acids. CDR1 and CDR2 (germline): SGHAT, FQNNGV. Deletions cut 1 base from V and 4 bases from J, with 14 bases between. The CDR3 loop is CASSLVQILEYNEQFF. Written as DNA, the CDR3 is TGTGCCAGCAGCTTAGTCCAGATACTGGAGTACAATGAGCAGTTCTTC.

This clonotype was detected ten times or more. This sequence joins TRBV29-1 and TRBJ2-1; 7 bases match TRBD1. V gave up 6 bases and J gave up 4 bases; unmatched junction bases: 9. This CDR3 is 14 amino acids long. Germline V gene lookup returns CDR1 SQVTM and CDR2 ANQGSEA. CDR3 bases: TGCAGCGTAGATACAGGGGAAGGTTACAATGAGCAGTTCTTC. Translation gives CSVDTGEGYNEQFF.

This clonotype was seen more than once but under ten times. The chain is built from TRBV6-1 and TRBJ1-4; 11 nucleotides match TRBD1. Germline CDR1 MNHNS, CDR2 SASEGT. With 4 bases clipped from V and 7 bases from J, the junction kept 5 bases outside the gene matches. The CDR3 consists of 15 residues. The CDR3 DNA reads TGTGCCAGCAGTGGCGAGGGACAGGGGGGTGAAAAACTGTTTTTT. It is translated as CASSGEGQGGEKLFF.

V and J are TRBV6-4 and TRBJ2-7; D gene ambiguous. V lost 6 bases to trimming and J lost 3 bases, with 9 bases between them. CDR1 and CDR2 (germline): MRHNA, SNTAGT. This CDR3 has 12 residues. CDR3 amino acids: CASRNRVYEQYF. For the CDR3, the DNA is TGTGCCAGCAGAAACAGAGTCTACGAGCAGTACTTC.

This clonotype has more than one count but fewer than ten. The V gene is TRBV7-2, the J gene TRBJ2-7; D ambiguous. V dropped 5 bases and J dropped 2 bases, with 16 bases sitting between them. CDR3 length equals 15 residues. Germline V gene sequence: CDR1 SGHTA, CDR2 FQGNSA. The CDR3 nucleotides are TGTGCCAGCAGCCTAACCGGGCCCCCGCCCTACGAGCAGTACTTC. Amino acid sequence: CASSLTGPPPYEQYF.

On this clonotype itself: A clone one base away is much larger, so this may be a read error. The V gene is TRBV20-1, the J gene TRBJ1-5, with D possibly TRBD1 on 6 matching bases. This CDR3 spans 17 amino acids. V lost 4 bases and J 0 bases, leaving 19 bases between the germline ends. Germline CDR1 DFQATT, CDR2 SNEGSKA (reference sequence). CDR3 residues: CSANVVSGASSNQPQHF. The CDR3 DNA reads TGCAGTGCTAATGTGGTGTCAGGGGCTTCTAGCAATCAGCCCCAGCATTTT.

The sample holds many counts of this clonotype. The V call is TRBV9, the J call TRBJ1-3, with D unresolved. V was clipped by 0 bases and J by 0 bases, with 13 bases between them. The CDR3 contains 17 residues. Germline V gives CDR1 SGDLS, CDR2 YYNGEE. CDR3 region: CASSVGAGPVSGNTIYF. For the CDR3, the DNA is TGTGCCAGCAGCGTAGGGGCCGGGCCAGTCTCTGGAAACACCATATATTTT.

The chain employs TRBV20-1 and TRBJ2-3; D possibly uses TRBD1 or TRBD2 (5 bases each). Deletions cut 3 bases from V and 1 base from J, with 11 bases between. CDR1 and CDR2 from the germline V gene are DFQATT and SNEGSKA (reference sequence). The CDR3 contains 14 residues. The DNA for the CDR3 is TGCAGTGCTAGTCGGGGCCGCCGCACAGATACGCAGTATTTT. This codes for CSASRGRRTDTQYF.

In its sample, this clonotype was seen many times. This chain joins TRBV7-2 and TRBJ2-3, with 12 bases aligning to TRBD2. V lost 5 bases, J lost 1 base, and 4 bases stayed unmatched. Germline CDR1 SGHTA, CDR2 FQGNSA. This CDR3 region has 16 residues. For the CDR3, the DNA is TGTGCCAGCAGCCCTAGCGGGGGGGCTGGCACAGATACGCAGTATTTT. Protein product: CASSPSGGAGTDTQYF.

The V and J genes are TRBV7-9 and TRBJ2-5, with 10 bases aligning to TRBD2. J lost 14 bases, V lost 5 bases, and 5 bases had no gene match. In germline, CDR1 is SEHNR, CDR2 FQNEAQ (reference sequence). CDR3 length equals 11 residues. The CDR3: CASSRSGRGYF. CDR3 bases: TGTGCCAGCAGCAGAAGCGGGAGGGGATACTTC.

This clonotype was seen ten or more times. This chain links TRBV10-3 with TRBJ2-1; 9 bases agree with TRBD2. CDR1 and CDR2 (germline): ENHRY, SYGVKD. The junction had 15 bases not matched to a gene; V was cut back by 6 bases and J by 0 bases. The CDR3 is made up of 19 amino acids. The DNA of the CDR3 is TGTGCCATCAGGTTAGCGGGGGAACGGCATGGGAGCTCCTACAATGAGCAGTTCTTC. Residues: CAIRLAGERHGSSYNEQFF.

The V and J genes are TRBV5-1 and TRBJ1-1, with D possibly TRBD1 on 5 matching bases. The CDR3 covers 17 residues. CDR1 and CDR2 from the germline V gene are SGHRS and YFSETQ. The V gene lost 0 bases and the J gene lost 4 bases, with 19 bases spanning the gap. In DNA form, the CDR3 reads TGCGCCAGCAGCTTGGGAAATCCAGGGACCCGAGGCACTGAAGCTTTCTTT. Translation: CASSLGNPGTRGTEAFF. The full variable domain, rest sourced from reference TRBV5-1 and TRBJ1-1, is KAGVTQTPRYLIKTRGQQVTLSCSPISGHRSVSWYQQTPGQGLQFLFEYFSETQRNKGNFPGRFSGRQFSNSRSEMNVSTLELGDSALYLCASSLGNPGTRGTEAFFGQGTRLTVV.

The V and J genes are TRBV4-3 and TRBJ1-2, with D maybe TRBD1 (5 bases). CDR1 is LGHNA, CDR2 YSLEER, per germline. The V gene lost 0 bases and the J gene lost 5 bases, with 10 bases spanning the gap. This CDR3 region has 14 residues. The CDR3 loop reads CASSQEGEVYGYTF. CDR3 coding DNA: TGCGCCAGCAGCCAAGAGGGGGAGGTTTATGGCTACACCTTC.

The chain links TRBV2 to TRBJ2-1; 9 nucleotides match TRBD1. The V gene end was trimmed by 7 bases and the J gene end by 2 bases; junction bases not matched to a gene: 6. Per the germline V gene, CDR1 is SNHLY and CDR2 is FYNNEI. There are 15 residues in the CDR3. The CDR3 DNA sequence: TGTGCCAGCAAAAATGGACAGGGGACCTACAATGAGCAGTTCTTC. Amino acid sequence: CASKNGQGTYNEQFF.

This clonotype came up a few times. The V call is TRBV7-2, the J call TRBJ1-2; maybe TRBD1 (5 bases). V was clipped by 0 bases and J by 3 bases, with 17 bases between them. The CDR3 loop spans 17 amino acids. Germline V gene lookup returns CDR1 SGHTA and CDR2 FQGNSA. CDR3 in amino acids: CASSLAGAGGSDYGYTF. CDR3 sequence (DNA): TGTGCCAGCAGCTTAGCAGGGGCGGGAGGTTCCGACTATGGCTACACCTTC.

Only a few counts were recorded for this clonotype. The V and J genes are TRBV5-6 and TRBJ2-2; D is unclear. Germline CDR1 and CDR2: SGHDT and YYEEEE. Trimming removed 1 base from V and 1 base from J, with 2 bases in between. The CDR3 totals 13 residues. The CDR3 DNA reads as TGTGCCAGCAGCTTGTGGAACACCGGGGAGCTGTTTTTT. Its translation: CASSLWNTGELFF. Full variable domain (remainder filled in from reference TRBV5-6 and TRBJ2-2): DAGVTQSPTHLIKTRGQQVTLRCSPKSGHDTVSWYQQALGQGPQFIFQYYEEEERQRGNFPDRFSGHQFPNYSSELNVNALLLGDSALYLCASSLWNTGELFFGEGSRLTVL.

This clonotype was observed a handful of times. This chain connects TRBV20-1 to TRBJ1-6; D unresolved. Germline CDR1 DFQATT, CDR2 SNEGSKA (reference sequence). The CDR3 runs to 15 residues. The V gene lost 2 bases and the J gene lost 6 bases, with 14 bases spanning the gap. This CDR3 is CSARKSRHFNSPLHF. CDR3 bases: TGCAGTGCTAGAAAGTCGCGGCATTTTAATTCACCCCTCCACTTT.

This clonotype was observed at least ten times. CDR3 residues: CAISTSAGVEQYF. As DNA, the CDR3 is TGTGCCATCAGTACCTCCGCGGGGGTCGAGCAGTACTTC. The chain couples TRBV10-3 to TRBJ2-7; the match to TRBD2 covers 7 bases. V was pared by 5 bases and J by 6 bases, with 7 bases of the junction left unmatched. The CDR3 totals 13 residues. Germline V gene data show CDR1 as ENHRY and CDR2 as SYGVKD.

This clonotype was observed a handful of times. Here the CDR3 reads CATSRTSGEQETQYF. The CDR3 DNA reads TGTGCCACCAGCAGGACTAGCGGGGAACAAGAGACCCAGTACTTC. The chain uses TRBV15 and TRBJ2-5, with 11 bases lining up with TRBD2. Germline trimming cut 3 bases from V and 2 bases from J; bases unmatched to any gene: 2. The length of the CDR3 is 15 residues. CDR1 is LNHNV and CDR2 is YYDKDF in the germline V gene (reference sequence).

There are a few counts of this clonotype. The V gene is TRBV5-6, the J gene TRBJ2-1; 10 positions agree with TRBD2. Germline CDR1 SGHDT, CDR2 YYEEEE. The CDR3 spans 19 residues. The junction had 12 bases not matched to a gene; V was cut back by 1 base and J by 2 bases. The CDR3 DNA reads TGTGCCAGCAGCTTGATCCGAGCGGGAGGGATTGGGGCCTACAATGAGCAGTTCTTC. This translates into CASSLIRAGGIGAYNEQFF. Variable domain in full (rest from reference TRBV5-6 and TRBJ2-1): DAGVTQSPTHLIKTRGQQVTLRCSPKSGHDTVSWYQQALGQGPQFIFQYYEEEERQRGNFPDRFSGHQFPNYSSELNVNALLLGDSALYLCASSLIRAGGIGAYNEQFFGPGTRLTVL.

The chain has TRBV12-3 or TRBV12-4 and TRBJ1-5; D is uncertain. The V gene lost 6 bases and the J gene lost 4 bases, with 10 bases spanning the gap. The CDR3 is 13 residues long. The CDR3 loop reads CASSPGLNQPQHF. The CDR3 DNA sequence: TGTGCCAGCAGCCCGGGTCTAAATCAGCCCCAGCATTTT.

At least ten counts were recorded for this clonotype. The J gene is TRBJ1-2, the V gene TRBV29-1; TRBD1 aligns across 7 bases. The trim removed 7 bases at V and 7 bases at J, leaving 9 bases unmatched. This CDR3 contains 12 residues. Germline V gene lookup returns CDR1 SQVTM and CDR2 ANQGSEA. CDR3 nucleotides: TGCAGCGGGACCGACAGGGCATCTGGCTACACCTTC. Amino acid sequence: CSGTDRASGYTF.

Remarks on this clonotype: Its ends do not fully match the called genes, so a read error is possible. The rearrangement links TRBV14 to TRBJ2-1; no clear D. CDR1 is SGHDN, CDR2 FVKESK, per germline. The CDR3 is 14 residues long. The CDR3 nucleotides are TGTGCCAGCAGCCAAGAACTCTCCCACAATGAGCAGTTCTTC. Translating gives CASSQELSHNEQFF.

The chain uses TRBV28 and TRBJ1-6; 8 bases line up with TRBD1. Germline V gene lookup returns CDR1 MDHEN and CDR2 SYDVKM. This CDR3 region has 15 residues. The J segment lost 7 bases and the V segment lost 4 bases, leaving 6 bases of the junction unmatched. CDR3 loop: CASSSGQGINSPLHF. CDR3 nucleotide sequence: TGTGCCAGCAGTTCAGGACAGGGTATAAATTCACCCCTCCACTTT.

The chain uses TRBV18 and TRBJ1-2, with D perhaps matching TRBD1 (6 bases). CDR3 length: 15 residues. Trimming left V 1 base short and J 4 bases short, with 13 bases between. CDR1 is KGHSH and CDR2 is LQKENI in the germline V gene. The CDR3 nucleotides are TGTGCCAGCTCACCACAGCACAGGGAGGTCTATGGCTACACCTTC. This translates into CASSPQHREVYGYTF.